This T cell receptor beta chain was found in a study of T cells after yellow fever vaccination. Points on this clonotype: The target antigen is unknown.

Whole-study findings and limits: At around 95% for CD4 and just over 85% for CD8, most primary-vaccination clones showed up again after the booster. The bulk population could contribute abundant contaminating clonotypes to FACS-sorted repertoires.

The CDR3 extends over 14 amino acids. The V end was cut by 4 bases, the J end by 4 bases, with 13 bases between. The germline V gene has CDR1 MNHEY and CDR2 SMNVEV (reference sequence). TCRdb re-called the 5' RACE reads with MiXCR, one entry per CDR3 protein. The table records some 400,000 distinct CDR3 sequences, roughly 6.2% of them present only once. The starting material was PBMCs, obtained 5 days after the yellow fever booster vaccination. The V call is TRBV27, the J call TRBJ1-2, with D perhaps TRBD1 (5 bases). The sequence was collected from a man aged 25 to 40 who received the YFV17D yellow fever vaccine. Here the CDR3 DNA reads TGTGCCAGCAGTTCAGGGACCGCGGGCTATGGCTACACCTTC. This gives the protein CASSSGTAGYGYTF.